This T cell receptor beta chain was observed in a study of T cells after yellow fever vaccination (dated by TCRdb to the late 2010s). For the study in its entirety: Libraries from fractions with low cell numbers were prepared with the SMART-Seq v4 Ultra Low Input RNA kit. To follow T-cell clones before and after primary and booster YFV17D yellow fever vaccination, bulk TCR alpha and beta repertoires were sequenced over time. Two healthy male donors made up the cohort, one aged 18 to 30 years and the other aged 30 to 40 years. Blood samples were taken at several timepoints before and after primary and secondary immunization, and bulk PBMC replicates and cell subsets were isolated.

What the authors observed across the whole study: After the booster, most of the clones that had expanded following primary vaccination were detected again (around 95% of CD4 and 88% of CD8), which suggests that memory was broadly maintained. Because abundant contaminating clonotypes from the bulk population could be contained in FACS-sorted repertoires, computational filtering was required. Because only a couple of donors were included in the study, the extent to which the findings can be generalized is limited. The secondary T-cell response was found to be weaker but faster than the primary response, with a peak reached on day 5 rather than on day 15. A small fraction of clonotypes appeared in both the CD4 and CD8 compartments, likely as a result of convergent recombination.

Turning to this clonotype: The target of this receptor is not known. No much larger clonotype is one base removed from it; base qualities were not supplied.

This specimen's treatment or condition label, per the study, means: live attenuated yellow fever vaccine strain. A standard Ficoll-Paque protocol was used to isolate PBMCs from peripheral blood. Dynabeads CD4 and CD8 positive selection kits were used to isolate CD4 and CD8 T-cell fractions. RNA was extracted with TriZol from bulk PBMCs, CD4 and CD8 fractions, and dextramer-positive and dextramer-negative fractions. The reads were generated on an Illumina NovaSeq 6000. TCR cDNA was made using 5'RACE template switching, a step that added a universal primer site and unique molecular identifiers. cDNA synthesis was primed from both the TCR alpha and TCR beta constant segments. Library amplification used two PCR steps, and the second PCR step added sample barcodes and sequencing adapters. Libraries were sequenced on Illumina HiSeq 2500 (2x100 bp) or NovaSeq (2x150 bp). The authors' analysis ran thus. Demultiplexing of reads and collapsing into UMI consensus sequences were performed with MIGEC, and V(D)J alignment was carried out with MiXCR. Vaccine-responding clonotypes were identified with edgeR using replicate PBMC samples, with FDR below 0.01 and a log2 fold change above 5 up to day 15 being required. Each bulk clonotype received a CD4 or CD8 identity based on whether the sequenced CD4 or CD8 repertoire contained that clonotype at higher abundance. In-frame beta chains were kept once TCRdb had trimmed the public reads at Q25 with fastp and called clones with MiXCR. One record per CDR3 amino acid sequence lists the most common genes and DNA. Clone size and V and J calls follow TCRdb, not the original study. Across this sample there are 150,000 to 200,000 distinct CDR3 sequences, with 9.5% to 11% seen only once. The ten biggest clones cover 30% to 45% of the sample.

CDR1 and CDR2 (WSHSY, SAAADI) derive from the germline V gene. Counted from cysteine to phenylalanine, this CDR3 has 16 amino acids. Only the CDR3 DNA is retained, 48 bases long and in frame from the first base. Trimming removed 2 bases from V and 10 bases from J; the gene matches leave 9 bases unexplained. This TCR was sampled from a man in his late teens or twenties who received the YFV17D yellow fever vaccine. The sequence joins TRBV10-2 to TRBJ1-6, and TRBD1 aligns with 9 junction nucleotides. The sequenced sample was CD8+ T cells sorted from PBMCs, obtained 15 days after the yellow fever booster vaccination. The DNA sequence is as follows: TGCGCCAGCAGTGAGCCGGGACAGGGTGGGAGGTCACCCCTCCACTTT. This sequence encodes CASSEPGQGGRSPLHF.